Below are 15 T cell receptor beta chains sequenced from a single sample in a study of vaccination and CD4 T cells after COVID-19. Treatment denoted: roughly nine-day PBMC culture with coronavirus spike peptide pools or control peptides (ViraFEST assay). Cultured CD4+ T-cell DNA underwent Oncomine TCR Beta short-read sequencing. One entry per CDR3 protein results from TCRdb running MiXCR on the PCR reads. The table shows approximately 9,500 distinct CDR3 sequences, with 26% occurring only once. For these TCRs, the target antigens are not known. This specimen consisted of CD4+ T cells from blood, cultured in vitro, obtained before SARS-CoV-2 vaccination. These receptors originate from a human donor who received a COVID-19 vaccine.

The chain employs TRBV24-1 and TRBJ2-2; D ambiguous. This CDR3 has 14 amino acids. Deletions cut 6 bases from V and 1 base from J, with 8 bases between. Germline CDR1 reads KGHDR; CDR2 reads SFDVKD. CDR3 region: CATSPAENTGELFF. The CDR3 nucleotides read TGTGCCACCAGTCCGGCCGAGAACACCGGGGAGCTGTTTTTT.

This clonotype was seen a handful of times. V gene TRBV7-8 combines with J gene TRBJ2-1, with D possibly matching TRBD1 (6 bases). The CDR3 has 17 residues. V gave up 1 base and J gave up 5 bases, with 18 bases separating them. Germline values: CDR1 SGHVS, CDR2 FQNEAQ. CDR3 bases: TGTGCCAGCAGCTTAGTAAGACAGGCCAGAGGTCACAATGAGCAGTTCTTC. Encoded protein: CASSLVRQARGHNEQFF.

The CDR3 DNA reads as TGCGCCAGCAGCTTGGCCTTAAGGTTTTACAGGGAGGGTCCTCGGGAAGAGACCCAGTACTTC. Amino acid sequence: CASSLALRFYREGPREETQYF. The chain is built from TRBV5-1 and TRBJ2-5, with D maybe TRBD2 (7 bases). CDR1 is SGHRS, CDR2 YFSETQ, per germline. V was cut by 0 bases and J by 3 bases, with 30 bases left in between. The CDR3 extends over 21 amino acids.

This clonotype has a handful of counts. V gene TRBV19 combines with J gene TRBJ1-2; tentative D call: TRBD1 (6 bases). Germline loops: CDR1 LNHDA, CDR2 SQIVND (reference sequence). The CDR3 runs to 14 residues. Between the trimmed V and J ends, which lost 5 bases and 2 bases, there was a span of 12 bases. The CDR3 sequence is CASSQGGLNYGYTF. The DNA of the CDR3 is TGTGCCAGTAGTCAAGGGGGGCTGAACTATGGCTACACCTTC. The complete variable domain, with remaining parts taken from reference TRBV19 and TRBJ1-2, reads DGGITQSPKYLFRKEGQNVTLSCEQNLNHDAMYWYRQDPGQGLRLIYYSQIVNDFQKGDIAEGYSVSREKKESFPLTVTSAQKNPTAFYLCASSQGGLNYGYTFGSGTRLTVV.

The DNA for the CDR3 is TGCAGTGCTAGAGGGGTGGCAGATACGCAGTATTTT. It specifies CSARGVADTQYF. The rearrangement joins TRBV20-1 to TRBJ2-3; D gene unclear. The CDR3 runs 12 residues. Germline CDR1 and CDR2: DFQATT and SNEGSKA (reference sequence). Trimming took 1 base from V and 4 from J, leaving 6 bases between them.

This clonotype was counted only a few times. This rearrangement joins TRBV27 to TRBJ1-5; TRBD1 matches at 7 bases. CDR3 length equals 14 residues. J gave up 6 bases and V 6 bases, and 8 bases lay outside the gene matches. Germline CDR1 is MNHEY and CDR2 is SMNVEV (reference sequence). DNA for the CDR3: TGTGCCAGCAGCCGACAGGGAGGGTTTCAGCCCCAGCATTTT. It specifies CASSRQGGFQPQHF.

In its sample, this clonotype was seen a few times. The J gene is TRBJ2-3, the V gene TRBV19, with TRBD1 identical over 9 bases. J lost 2 bases, V lost 6 bases, and 6 bases had no gene match. This CDR3 has 15 residues. Germline V lookup: CDR1 LNHDA, CDR2 SQIVND (reference sequence). CDR3 bases: TGTGCCAGTAGCCCCGGGACAGGGACCACAGATACGCAGTATTTT. It yields the protein CASSPGTGTTDTQYF.

V is TRBV2 and J is TRBJ2-1; D is uncertain. CDR3 length: 10 residues. V shed 6 bases and J shed 7 bases, with 4 bases lying between them. Germline assignment: CDR1 SNHLY and CDR2 FYNNEI. The CDR3 region is CASSRNEQFF. In DNA, the CDR3 is TGTGCCAGCAGCCGGAATGAGCAGTTCTTC.

The genes are TRBV20-1 and TRBJ2-7; the match to TRBD2 covers 10 bases. The CDR3 loop spans 14 amino acids. Germline CDR1 is DFQATT and CDR2 is SNEGSKA (reference sequence). J was trimmed by 3 bases and V by 3 bases; bases with no gene match: 5. In DNA form, the CDR3 reads TGCAGTGCTAGTGAGCTAGCGGGGGACTACGAGCAGTACTTC. This codes for CSASELAGDYEQYF.

The sample holds a few counts of this clonotype. V is TRBV20-1 and J is TRBJ2-5, with D possibly being TRBD1 or TRBD2 (5 bases each). The CDR3 runs 16 residues. The germline V gene encodes CDR1 DFQATT and CDR2 SNEGSKA (reference sequence). V was cut by 0 bases and J by 5 bases, with 19 bases left in between. The CDR3 coding sequence is TGCAGTGCTAGAGACCTCGATAGAGGGGCGCGTGAGACCCAGTACTTC. It yields the protein CSARDLDRGARETQYF.

In its sample, this clonotype is medium-sized. The chain uses TRBV27 and TRBJ1-2; 9 bases line up with TRBD1. V shed 5 bases, J shed 6 bases, and the junction held 4 bases outside the gene matches. The CDR3 totals 13 residues. Germline-derived CDR1 and CDR2 are MNHEY and SMNVEV (reference sequence). CDR3 coding DNA: TGTGCCAGCAGTCCACGGACAGGGGATGGCTACACCTTC. This translates into CASSPRTGDGYTF.

This CDR3 is CASSSHRCGGDSYEQYF. As DNA, the CDR3 is TGTGCCAGCAGCTCACACAGGTGCGGGGGGGACTCCTACGAGCAGTACTTC. V and J are TRBV21-1 and TRBJ2-7; whether TRBD2, the table's D call, matches the DNA was not checked. TRBV21-1 is shown as a pseudogene. The CDR3 extends over 17 amino acids.

The chain uses TRBV7-8 and TRBJ1-3; D is perhaps TRBD1 (6 bases). V was clipped by 6 bases and J by 0 bases, with 15 bases between them. The CDR3 covers 16 residues. Germline CDR1 and CDR2: SGHVS and FQNEAQ. In DNA, the CDR3 is TGTGCCAGCAGATTGGGGATACAGGGCTCTGGAAACACCATATATTTT. Translation: CASRLGIQGSGNTIYF.

This clonotype is medium-sized. The J gene is TRBJ1-2, the V gene TRBV7-2; D may be TRBD1 (6 bases). With 5 bases removed from V and 8 bases from J, the gap between germline ends came to 18 bases. The CDR3 totals 14 residues. Germline values: CDR1 SGHTA, CDR2 FQGNSA. This CDR3 is CASSQPQGRTGYTF. The CDR3 nucleotides read TGTGCCAGCAGCCAACCCCAGGGGAGAACGGGCTACACCTTC.

This clonotype was seen only a few times. This chain uses TRBV6-1 with TRBJ2-1; 10 nucleotides agree with TRBD1. The CDR3 is 16 amino acids. Germline V lookup: CDR1 MNHNS, CDR2 SASEGT. V shed 2 bases and J 4 bases; nucleotides not matched to a gene: 5. In nucleotides, the CDR3 is TGTGCCAGCAGTGAAACCGGGACAGGGGCATACAATGAGCAGTTCTTC. Translating gives CASSETGTGAYNEQFF.